This T cell receptor (beta chain) was documented in a study of control samples from healthy donors and cancer patients. V shed 5 bases, J shed 1 base, and the junction held 2 bases outside the gene matches. Germline CDR1 and CDR2: SEHNR and FQNEAQ (reference sequence). The CDR3 has 13 residues. Sequencing used immunoSEQ multiplex PCR; TCRdb keeps in-frame clones, though not all of them. The sample lists about 170,000 clones; roughly 91% were seen once. The source material was blood. The chain combines TRBV7-9 with TRBJ2-7; TRBD1 matches 7 bases. The clonotype was recovered from a woman aged 25 to 45 in good health. In DNA form, the CDR3 reads TGTGCCAGCAGCGGGGACAGATCCTACGAGCAGTACTTC. Its protein product is CASSGDRSYEQYF.